Listed below are T cell receptor beta chains from one sample, sequenced in a study of blood T cell repertoires in COVID-19. TCRdb's table, derived via immunoSEQ multiplex PCR, lists solely in-frame clones and lacks some. Among about 130,000 clones listed, about 81% were seen once. The sequencing input was peripheral blood. Every receptor here comes from a woman aged 45-59 years with acute or convalescent COVID-19. Both conserved end residues are part of each CDR3. The order of the fields is V gene, clone size, J gene, D gene, CDR3 protein, CDR3 DNA. The D gene is left open where the match is weak. Clone size is given for some rows only: seen once, a few or many times, or a class if the clone is expanded.

V: TRBV25-1; size: once; J: TRBJ2-7; D: -; CDR3: CASSEPGDLTYEQYF; DNA: TGTGCCAGCAGTGAACCCGGGGACTTGACCTACGAGCAGTACTTC
V: TRBV19; size: -; J: TRBJ1-2; D: -; CDR3: CASSTGTPGWGYTF; DNA: TGTGCCAGTAGTACTGGGACACCAGGTTGGGGCTACACCTTC
V: TRBV30; size: -; J: TRBJ2-2; D: -; CDR3: CAWSVSVGELFF; DNA: TGTGCCTGGAGTGTGAGCGTCGGGGAGCTGTTTTTT
V: TRBV6-2/TRBV6-3; size: -; J: TRBJ1-3; D: TRBD1; CDR3: CASSPTPGQGVYTIYF; DNA: TGTGCCAGCAGCCCCACCCCCGGACAGGGCGTCTACACCATATATTTT
V: TRBV28; size: -; J: TRBJ2-1; D: -; CDR3: CASRGSRAPNEQFF; DNA: TGTGCCAGCAGGGGATCGAGGGCCCCCAATGAGCAGTTCTTC
V: TRBV23-1; size: -; J: TRBJ1-1; D: TRBD1; CDR3: CASSQCTPGQRGMNTEAFF; DNA: TGCGCCAGCAGTCAATGTACTCCGGGACAGAGAGGGATGAACACTGAAGCTTTCTTT
V: TRBV5-4; size: -; J: TRBJ2-3; D: TRBD1; CDR3: CASKTGQGNRDTQYF; DNA: TGTGCCAGCAAGACGGGACAGGGGAACAGGGATACGCAGTATTTT
V: TRBV7-7; size: -; J: TRBJ2-1; D: -; CDR3: CASSSDGSSYNEQFF; DNA: TGTGCTAGCAGCTCCGACGGGAGCTCCTACAATGAGCAGTTCTTC
V: TRBV27; size: -; J: TRBJ2-6; D: TRBD1; CDR3: CASGDRDRSGANVLTF; DNA: TGTGCCAGCGGGGACAGGGACCGCTCTGGGGCCAACGTCCTGACTTTC
V: TRBV5-6; size: -; J: TRBJ1-2; D: TRBD1; CDR3: CASTSLTGGYGYTF; DNA: TGTGCCAGCACTTCCCTAACAGGGGGCTATGGCTACACCTTC
V: TRBV11-2; size: -; J: TRBJ1-5; D: -; CDR3: CASSLQENQPQHF; DNA: TGTGCCAGCAGCTTACAAGAGAATCAGCCCCAGCATTTT
V: TRBV5-8; size: -; J: TRBJ1-5; D: -; CDR3: CASPFLTPGERPNQPQHF; DNA: TGTGCCAGCCCCTTCCTTACCCCCGGGGAAAGGCCTAATCAGCCCCAGCATTTT
V: TRBV6-1; size: -; J: TRBJ2-7; D: -; CDR3: CASSERGRGPWQYF; DNA: TGTGCCAGCAGTGAACGCGGCAGGGGCCCCTGGCAGTACTTC
V: TRBV19; size: -; J: TRBJ1-1; D: TRBD1; CDR3: CASSGQEFTEAFF; DNA: TGTGCCAGTAGTGGACAGGAATTCACTGAAGCTTTCTTT
V: TRBV27; size: few; J: TRBJ2-7; D: -; CDR3: CASSARLERYEQYF; DNA: TGTGCCAGCAGTGCCCGACTAGAGCGCTACGAGCAGTACTTC
V: TRBV5-1; size: -; J: TRBJ1-1; D: TRBD1; CDR3: CASSFSGQGATEAFF; DNA: TGCGCCAGCAGCTTCTCGGGACAGGGGGCCACTGAAGCTTTCTTT
V: TRBV5-1; size: -; J: TRBJ2-7; D: TRBD1; CDR3: CASSPGTGTYEQYF; DNA: TGCGCCAGCAGTCCCGGGACAGGGACCTACGAGCAGTACTTC
V: TRBV11-2; size: -; J: TRBJ2-3; D: -; CDR3: CASSLGGLVADTQYF; DNA: TGTGCCAGCAGCTTAGGAGGTCTAGTGGCAGATACGCAGTATTTT
V: TRBV7-2; size: -; J: TRBJ2-5; D: -; CDR3: CASRLSGLLGTQYF; DNA: TGTGCCAGCAGACTAAGCGGACTCCTTGGGACCCAGTACTTC
V: TRBV5-1; size: -; J: TRBJ2-2; D: -; CDR3: CASSLAPTGTANTGELFF; DNA: TGCGCCAGCAGCTTGGCCCCCACCGGGACTGCGAACACCGGGGAGCTGTTTTTT
V: TRBV4-1; size: -; J: TRBJ2-3; D: -; CDR3: CASSQVTSTDTQYF; DNA: TGCGCCAGCAGCCAAGTGACAAGCACAGATACGCAGTATTTT
V: TRBV3-1/TRBV3-2; size: -; J: TRBJ1-4; D: -; CDR3: CASSRDSNEKLFF; DNA: TGTGCCAGCAGCCGAGACAGTAATGAAAAACTGTTTTTT
V: TRBV6-1; size: -; J: TRBJ2-4; D: TRBD1; CDR3: CASSEWETGGYAKNIQYF; DNA: TGTGCCAGCAGTGAATGGGAGACAGGGGGCTACGCCAAAAACATTCAGTACTTC
V: TRBV7-9; size: -; J: TRBJ2-3; D: -; CDR3: CASSLAGLRADTQYF; DNA: TGTGCCAGCAGCTTAGCGGGGCTTCGGGCAGATACGCAGTATTTT
V: TRBV19; size: -; J: TRBJ1-5; D: -; CDR3: CASTMTRAGGLYSNQPQHF; DNA: TGTGCCAGTACCATGACGCGGGCTGGGGGACTTTATAGCAATCAGCCCCAGCATTTT
V: TRBV5-1; size: -; J: TRBJ1-5; D: -; CDR3: CASSWSFNQPQHF; DNA: TGCGCCAGCAGCTGGAGCTTCAATCAGCCCCAGCATTTT
V: TRBV6-2/TRBV6-3; size: -; J: TRBJ1-4; D: TRBD1; CDR3: CASSSRAPGQGNEKLFF; DNA: TGTGCCAGCAGTTCACGGGCTCCGGGACAGGGTAATGAAAAACTGTTTTTT
V: TRBV15; size: -; J: TRBJ2-7; D: TRBD1; CDR3: CATRLPGQGAYEQYF; DNA: TGTGCCACCAGACTTCCGGGACAGGGGGCTTACGAGCAGTACTTC
V: TRBV7-3; size: -; J: TRBJ1-1; D: -; CDR3: CASSPQGRTEAFF; DNA: TGTGCCAGCAGCCCCCAGGGGCGCACTGAAGCTTTCTTT
V: TRBV3-1/TRBV3-2; size: -; J: TRBJ1-1; D: TRBD1; CDR3: CASSYRGYTEAFF; DNA: TGTGCCAGCAGTTACAGGGGATACACTGAAGCTTTCTTT
V: TRBV5-4; size: -; J: TRBJ1-2; D: TRBD1; CDR3: CASSLAGTAAFGYTF; DNA: TGTGCCAGCAGCTTGGCCGGGACAGCCGCCTTTGGCTACACCTTC
V: TRBV6-5; size: -; J: TRBJ1-2; D: TRBD1; CDR3: CASSRGVGYGYTF; DNA: TGTGCCAGCAGCAGGGGGGTAGGGTACGGCTACACCTTC
V: TRBV12-3/TRBV12-4; size: few; J: TRBJ1-1; D: -; CDR3: CASSRSGWEAFF; DNA: TGTGCCAGCTCTAGGTCGGGTTGGGAAGCTTTCTTT
V: TRBV5-4; size: -; J: TRBJ2-3; D: -; CDR3: CASSLVRGYTDTQYF; DNA: TGTGCCAGCAGCTTGGTTCGGGGATACACAGATACGCAGTATTTT
V: TRBV6-6; size: -; J: TRBJ1-3; D: -; CDR3: CASSYPTLSGGNTIYF; DNA: TGTGCCAGCAGTTACCCGACCCTATCGGGTGGAAACACCATATATTTT
V: TRBV12-3/TRBV12-4; size: once; J: TRBJ2-5; D: -; CDR3: CASSFFGGETQYF; DNA: TGTGCCAGCAGTTTCTTCGGCGGGGAGACCCAGTACTTC
V: TRBV7-9; size: -; J: TRBJ1-1; D: TRBD1; CDR3: CASRNSGQGVGEAFF; DNA: TGTGCCAGCAGGAACTCGGGACAGGGAGTCGGTGAAGCTTTCTTT
V: TRBV7-6; size: -; J: TRBJ2-2; D: -; CDR3: CASSLVTGNTGELFF; DNA: TGTGCCAGCAGCTTAGTAACAGGGAACACCGGGGAGCTGTTTTTT
V: TRBV5-1; size: -; J: TRBJ2-7; D: -; CDR3: CASSGLTPPAEQYF; DNA: TGCGCCAGCAGCGGACTCACACCCCCAGCCGAGCAGTACTTC
V: TRBV30; size: -; J: TRBJ1-1; D: -; CDR3: CAWSDGGLGTEAFF; DNA: TGTGCCTGGAGTGATGGGGGCTTAGGGACTGAAGCTTTCTTT
V: TRBV28; size: -; J: TRBJ2-5; D: -; CDR3: CASSLNFPAGTQYF; DNA: TGTGCCAGCAGTTTAAATTTTCCCGCGGGGACCCAGTACTTC
V: TRBV21-1; size: -; J: TRBJ2-7; D: -; CDR3: CASSKQRDRESSYEQYF; DNA: TGTGCCAGCAGCAAACAGAGAGACAGGGAGAGCTCCTACGAGCAGTACTTC
V: TRBV27; size: -; J: TRBJ2-1; D: TRBD1; CDR3: CASGTGTGTYNEQFF; DNA: TGTGCCAGCGGAACCGGGACAGGGACCTACAATGAGCAGTTCTTC
V: TRBV5-1; size: once; J: TRBJ1-1; D: TRBD1; CDR3: CASSEGAGTTEAFF; DNA: TGCGCCAGCAGCGAGGGGGCAGGGACCACTGAAGCTTTCTTT
V: TRBV19; size: -; J: TRBJ1-5; D: -; CDR3: CASSPGRGANQPQHF; DNA: TGTGCCAGTAGCCCAGGGCGGGGGGCGAATCAGCCCCAGCATTTT
V: TRBV2; size: -; J: TRBJ1-4; D: TRBD1; CDR3: CASSPRTGREKLFF; DNA: TGTGCCAGCAGCCCACGGACAGGGAGGGAAAAACTGTTTTTT
V: TRBV7-8; size: -; J: TRBJ1-1; D: -; CDR3: CASSFSARANTEAFF; DNA: TGTGCCAGCAGCTTTTCCGCCAGGGCGAACACTGAAGCTTTCTTT
V: TRBV30; size: -; J: TRBJ1-1; D: -; CDR3: CAWRRGTEAFF; DNA: TGTGCCTGGAGGAGGGGGACTGAAGCTTTCTTT
V: TRBV2; size: few; J: TRBJ1-1; D: -; CDR3: CASSRQVNTEAFF; DNA: TGTGCCAGCAGTCGACAGGTTAACACTGAAGCTTTCTTT
V: TRBV18; size: -; J: TRBJ1-1; D: -; CDR3: CASSLPAGTEAFF; DNA: TGTGCCAGCTCACTACCGGCGGGGACTGAAGCTTTCTTT
V: TRBV6-5; size: -; J: TRBJ2-7; D: -; CDR3: CASSYQMTGSQGEQYF; DNA: TGTGCCAGCAGTTACCAGATGACCGGGAGCCAAGGCGAGCAGTACTTC
V: TRBV2; size: once; J: TRBJ2-1; D: TRBD2; CDR3: CASSPLAASNEQFF; DNA: TGTGCCAGCAGCCCGCTAGCGGCTTCCAATGAGCAGTTCTTC
V: TRBV6-5; size: -; J: TRBJ2-5; D: TRBD2; CDR3: CASTGTRDLLGYF; DNA: TGTGCCAGCACCGGGACTAGGGACCTTCTTGGGTACTTC
V: TRBV7-6; size: -; J: TRBJ2-3; D: TRBD2; CDR3: CASRRGLGLAGGITDTQYF; DNA: TGTGCCAGCCGGCGGGGCTTAGGACTAGCGGGGGGAATCACAGATACGCAGTATTTT
V: TRBV19; size: -; J: TRBJ2-2; D: -; CDR3: CASSISGTGELFF; DNA: TGTGCCAGTAGTATATCGGGCACCGGGGAGCTGTTTTTT
V: TRBV28; size: once; J: TRBJ2-1; D: TRBD1; CDR3: CASSLSRGRFF; DNA: TGTGCCAGCAGTTTAAGTAGGGGGCGTTTCTTC
V: TRBV6-5; size: -; J: TRBJ1-6; D: -; CDR3: CASSRELDSPLHF; DNA: TGTGCCAGCAGTAGGGAGTTGGATTCACCCCTCCACTTT
V: TRBV4-1; size: -; J: TRBJ2-1; D: TRBD2; CDR3: CASSPGTSGNNEQFF; DNA: TGCGCCAGCAGCCCCGGGACTAGCGGAAACAATGAGCAGTTCTTC
V: TRBV7-2; size: -; J: TRBJ1-1; D: -; CDR3: CASSLSGNTEAFF; DNA: TGTGCCAGCAGCTTATCAGGGAACACTGAAGCTTTCTTT
V: TRBV5-1; size: -; J: TRBJ2-1; D: TRBD2; CDR3: CASSLVLAGAYNEQFF; DNA: TGCGCCAGCAGCTTGGTCCTAGCGGGGGCTTACAATGAGCAGTTCTTC